The 7 T cell receptor beta chains presented below share a single source sample, sequenced in a study of PD-L1 blockade in urothelial cancer. Assay used: immunoSEQ multiplex PCR; TCRdb lists only in-frame clones, some missing. The table includes 35,000 to 45,000 clones, roughly 80% detected once. Sequenced here: PBMCs, sampled around atezolizumab (anti-PD-L1) treatment. Receptors originate from a man in his 70s with urothelial cancer.

The CDR3 here is CASSSPGVETQYF. The CDR3 DNA follows: TGTGCCAGCAGCTCTCCGGGAGTAGAGACCCAGTACTTC. This chain uses TRBV7-2 with TRBJ2-5; tentative D call: TRBD2 (6 bases). V shed 4 bases and J shed 4 bases, with 10 bases lying between them. Germline V lookup: CDR1 SGHTA, CDR2 FQGNSA. The CDR3 runs 13 residues.

This clone was detected a few times. The genes are TRBV6-1 and TRBJ2-7, with 8 bases identical to TRBD1. CDR1 and CDR2 (germline): MNHNS, SASEGT. The CDR3 spans 13 residues. Trimming took 9 bases from V and 3 from J; bases not matched to a gene: 7. CDR3 DNA sequence: TGTGCCAGTAACAGGGGGACGATCTACGAGCAGTACTTC. This codes for CASNRGTIYEQYF.

The V call is TRBV6-5, the J call TRBJ1-1; 7 positions agree with TRBD1. This CDR3 region has 15 residues. In germline, CDR1 is MNHEY, CDR2 SVGAGI. The ends lost 2 bases at V and 2 bases at J; junction bases unmatched: 5. This CDR3 reads CASSYRYRGNTEAFF. CDR3 in DNA: TGTGCCAGCAGTTACCGGTACAGGGGCAACACTGAAGCTTTCTTT.

V usage is TRBV6-5 and J usage is TRBJ1-1; 7 positions match TRBD1. In germline, CDR1 is MNHEY, CDR2 SVGAGI. The CDR3 consists of 14 residues. The V segment lost 6 bases and the J segment 1 base; nucleotides outside the gene matches: 5. CDR3 residues: CASRPGQSNTEAFF. The DNA of the CDR3 is TGTGCCAGCAGACCGGGACAGTCGAACACTGAAGCTTTCTTT.

The genes are TRBV7-2 and TRBJ2-2; 10 bases fit TRBD2. The CDR3 has 15 residues. Germline loops: CDR1 SGHTA, CDR2 FQGNSA. Losses at the gene ends were 4 bases for V and 3 bases for J; bases not matched to a gene: 2. The CDR3 is CASSSLAGDTGELFF. CDR3 nucleotide sequence: TGTGCCAGCAGCTCTCTAGCGGGAGACACCGGGGAGCTGTTTTTT.

The chain carries TRBV11-2 and TRBJ2-1; 7 bases match TRBD2. The CDR3 is 17 residues long. J lost 4 bases, V lost 5 bases, and 14 bases had no gene match. Germline lookup yields CDR1 SGHAT and CDR2 FQNNGV. The CDR3: CASSQPPLAVTYNEQFF. In nucleotides, the CDR3 is TGTGCCAGCAGCCAACCACCTCTAGCGGTTACTTACAATGAGCAGTTCTTC.

The gene calls are TRBV10-3 and TRBJ1-5; D uncertain. The germline gives CDR1 ENHRY, CDR2 SYGVKD. Trimming removed 2 bases from V and 6 bases from J, with 17 bases in between. The CDR3 is made up of 16 amino acids. The CDR3 DNA follows: TGTGCCATCAGTGAGGGACCTCCCTTAAGCGGTCAGCCCCAGCATTTT. It encodes CAISEGPPLSGQPQHF.